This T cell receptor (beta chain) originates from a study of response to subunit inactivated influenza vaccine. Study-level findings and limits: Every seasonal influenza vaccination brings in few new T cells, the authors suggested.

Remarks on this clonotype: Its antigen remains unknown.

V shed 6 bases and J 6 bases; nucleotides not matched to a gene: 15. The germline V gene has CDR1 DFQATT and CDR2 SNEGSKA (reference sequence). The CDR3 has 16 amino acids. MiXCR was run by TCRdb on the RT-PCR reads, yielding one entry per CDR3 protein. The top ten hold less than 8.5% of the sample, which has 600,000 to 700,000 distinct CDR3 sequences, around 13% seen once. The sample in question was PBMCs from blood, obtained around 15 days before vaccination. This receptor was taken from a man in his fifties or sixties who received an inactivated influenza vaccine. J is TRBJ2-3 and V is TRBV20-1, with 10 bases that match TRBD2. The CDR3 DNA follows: TGCAGTGCCAGGGGTGGGCTAGCGGGAGCCTCCGATACGCAGTATTTT. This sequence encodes CSARGGLAGASDTQYF.